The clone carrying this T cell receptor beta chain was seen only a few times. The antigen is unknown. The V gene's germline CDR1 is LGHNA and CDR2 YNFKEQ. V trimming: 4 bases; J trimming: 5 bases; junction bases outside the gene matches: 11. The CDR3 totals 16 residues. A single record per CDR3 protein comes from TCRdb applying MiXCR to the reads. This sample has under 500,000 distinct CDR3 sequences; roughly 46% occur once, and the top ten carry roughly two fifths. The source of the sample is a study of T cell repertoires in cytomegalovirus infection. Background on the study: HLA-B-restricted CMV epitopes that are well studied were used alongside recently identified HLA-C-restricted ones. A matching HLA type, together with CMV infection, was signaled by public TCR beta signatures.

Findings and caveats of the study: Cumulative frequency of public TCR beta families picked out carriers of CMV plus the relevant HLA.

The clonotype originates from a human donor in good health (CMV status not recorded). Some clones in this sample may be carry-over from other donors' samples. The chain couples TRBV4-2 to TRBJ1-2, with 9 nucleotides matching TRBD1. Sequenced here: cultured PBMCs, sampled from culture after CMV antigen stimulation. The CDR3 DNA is TGTGCCAGCAGCCTCCTAGTCTCAGGACAGGGGTATGGCTACACCTTC. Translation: CASSLLVSGQGYGYTF.